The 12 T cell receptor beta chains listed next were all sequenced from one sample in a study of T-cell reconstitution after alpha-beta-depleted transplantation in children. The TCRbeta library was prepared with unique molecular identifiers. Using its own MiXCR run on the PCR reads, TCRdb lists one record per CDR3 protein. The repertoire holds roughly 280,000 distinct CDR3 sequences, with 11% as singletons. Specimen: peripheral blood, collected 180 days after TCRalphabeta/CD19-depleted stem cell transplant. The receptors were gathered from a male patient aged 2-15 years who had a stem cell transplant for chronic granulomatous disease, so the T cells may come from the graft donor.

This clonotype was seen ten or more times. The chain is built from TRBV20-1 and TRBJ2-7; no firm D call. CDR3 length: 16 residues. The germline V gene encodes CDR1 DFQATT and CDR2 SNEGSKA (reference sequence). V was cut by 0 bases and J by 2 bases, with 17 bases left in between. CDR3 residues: CSAREESGMLPYEQYF. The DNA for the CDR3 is TGCAGTGCTAGAGAAGAGTCCGGCATGCTCCCCTACGAGCAGTACTTC.

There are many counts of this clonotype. CDR3 sequence (DNA): TGTGCCAGCAGTTTCTGGACAGGCGTCGATTCTCAGCCCCAGCATTTT. Translated, it gives CASSFWTGVDSQPQHF. The gene calls are TRBV6-2 or TRBV6-3 and TRBJ1-5; 7 bases are shared with TRBD1. V was clipped by 4 bases and J by 6 bases; unmatched bases: 12. Germline lookup yields CDR1 MNHEY and CDR2 SVGEGT. This CDR3 region has 16 residues.

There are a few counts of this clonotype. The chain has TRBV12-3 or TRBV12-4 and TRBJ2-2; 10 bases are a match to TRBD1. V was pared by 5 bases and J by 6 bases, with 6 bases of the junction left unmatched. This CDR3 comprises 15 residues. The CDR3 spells CASSPPGQGAGELFF. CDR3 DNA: TGTGCCAGCAGTCCCCCCGGACAGGGGGCCGGGGAGCTGTTTTTT.

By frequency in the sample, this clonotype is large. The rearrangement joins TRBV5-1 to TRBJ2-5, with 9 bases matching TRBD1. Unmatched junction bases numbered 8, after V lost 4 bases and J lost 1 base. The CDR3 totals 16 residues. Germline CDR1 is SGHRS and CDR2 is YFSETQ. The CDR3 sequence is CASSNKQGAAQETQYF. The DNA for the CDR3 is TGCGCCAGCAGCAACAAACAGGGGGCGGCCCAAGAGACCCAGTACTTC. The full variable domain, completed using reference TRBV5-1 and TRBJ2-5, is KAGVTQTPRYLIKTRGQQVTLSCSPISGHRSVSWYQQTPGQGLQFLFEYFSETQRNKGNFPGRFSGRQFSNSRSEMNVSTLELGDSALYLCASSNKQGAAQETQYFGPGTRLLVL.

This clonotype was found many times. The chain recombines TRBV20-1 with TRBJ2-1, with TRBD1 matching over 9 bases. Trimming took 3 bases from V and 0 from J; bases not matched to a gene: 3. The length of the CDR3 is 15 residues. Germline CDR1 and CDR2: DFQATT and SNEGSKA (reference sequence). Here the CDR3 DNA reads TGCAGTGCTAGGGGACAGGGTAGCTCCTACAATGAGCAGTTCTTC. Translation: CSARGQGSSYNEQFF.

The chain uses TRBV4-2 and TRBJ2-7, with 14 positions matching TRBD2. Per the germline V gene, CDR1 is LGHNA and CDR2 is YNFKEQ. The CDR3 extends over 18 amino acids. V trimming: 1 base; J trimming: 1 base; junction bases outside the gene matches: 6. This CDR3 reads CASSQAGLAGDLSYEQYF. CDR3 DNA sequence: TGTGCCAGCAGCCAAGCGGGACTAGCGGGAGATCTATCCTACGAGCAGTACTTC.

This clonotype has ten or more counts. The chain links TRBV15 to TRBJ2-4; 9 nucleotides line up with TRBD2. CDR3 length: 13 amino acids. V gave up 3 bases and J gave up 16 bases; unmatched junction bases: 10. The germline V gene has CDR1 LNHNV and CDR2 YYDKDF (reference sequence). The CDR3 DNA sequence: TGTGCCACCAGCAGTGGGACTAGCCCCACATGTTACTTC. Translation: CATSSGTSPTCYF.

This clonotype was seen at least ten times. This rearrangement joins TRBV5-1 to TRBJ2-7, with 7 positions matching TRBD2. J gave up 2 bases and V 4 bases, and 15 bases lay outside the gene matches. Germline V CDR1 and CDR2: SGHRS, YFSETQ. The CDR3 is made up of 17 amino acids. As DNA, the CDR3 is TGCGCCAGCAGCCCGGCCCCAGCCGGGACTACCCCCTACGAGCAGTACTTC. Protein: CASSPAPAGTTPYEQYF.

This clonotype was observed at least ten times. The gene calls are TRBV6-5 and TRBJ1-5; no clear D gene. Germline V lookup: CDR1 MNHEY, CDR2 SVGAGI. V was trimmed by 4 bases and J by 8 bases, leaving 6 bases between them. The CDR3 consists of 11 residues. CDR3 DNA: TGTGCCAGCAGTTGGACCGAGCCCCAGCATTTT. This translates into CASSWTEPQHF.

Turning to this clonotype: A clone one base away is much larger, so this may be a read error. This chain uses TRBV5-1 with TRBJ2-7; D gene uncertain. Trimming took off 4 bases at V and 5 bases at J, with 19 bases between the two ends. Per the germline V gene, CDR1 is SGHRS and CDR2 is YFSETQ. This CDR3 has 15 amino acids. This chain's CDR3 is CASSPARTAVNEQYF. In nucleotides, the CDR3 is TGCGCCAGCAGCCCGGCCCGGACGGCGGTCAACGAGCAGTACTTC. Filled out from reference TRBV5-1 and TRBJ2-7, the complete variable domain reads KAGVTQTPRYLIKTRGQQVTLSCSPISGHRSVSWYQQTPGQGLQFLFEYFSETQRNKGNFPGRFSGRQFSNSRSEMNVSTLELGDSALYLCASSPARTAVNEQYFGPGTRLTVT.

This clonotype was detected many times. The CDR3 DNA follows: TGTGCCTGGAGTGTGACAGGGGTTTACAATGAGCAGTTCTTC. Its translation is CAWSVTGVYNEQFF. V is TRBV30 and J is TRBJ2-1, with 8 bases lining up with TRBD1. Germline CDR1 GTSNPN, CDR2 SVGIG (reference sequence). V dropped 0 bases and J dropped 4; count of bases not matched to a gene: 2. The CDR3 extends over 14 amino acids.

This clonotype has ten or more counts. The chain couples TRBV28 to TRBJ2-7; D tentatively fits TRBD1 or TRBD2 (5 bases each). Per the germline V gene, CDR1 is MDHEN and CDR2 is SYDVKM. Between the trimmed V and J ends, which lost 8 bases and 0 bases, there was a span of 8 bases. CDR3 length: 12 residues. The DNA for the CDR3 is TGTGCCAGCCGGGACGGCTCCTACGAGCAGTACTTC. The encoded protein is CASRDGSYEQYF. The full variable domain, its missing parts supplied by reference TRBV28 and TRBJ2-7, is DVKVTQSSRYLVKRTGEKVFLECVQDMDHENMFWYRQDPGLGLRLIYFSYDVKMKEKGDIPEGYSVSREKKERFSLILESASTNQTSMYLCASRDGSYEQYFGPGTRLTVT.